The 11 T cell receptor beta chains reported below all come from one sample, sequenced in a study of T cell changes during pregnancy in multiple sclerosis. Sequencing was performed with immunoSEQ multiplex PCR; in TCRdb, only in-frame clones are kept and a portion is missing. Of around 70,000 clones listed, roughly 88% are singletons. Here the sequenced sample was peripheral blood, taken in the third trimester of pregnancy. Receptors originate from a female donor with multiple sclerosis, enrolled in a pregnancy study.

The V and J genes are TRBV5-1 and TRBJ1-6, with TRBD1 matching over 8 bases. V shed 4 bases and J 3 bases; nucleotides not matched to a gene: 3. The CDR3 is made up of 15 amino acids. The germline V gene encodes CDR1 SGHRS and CDR2 YFSETQ. In DNA form, the CDR3 reads TGCGCCAGCAGCGCAGGACAGGGCTATAATTCACCCCTCCACTTT. Its protein is CASSAGQGYNSPLHF.

The V and J genes are TRBV20-1 and TRBJ1-2; D gene ambiguous. The CDR3 totals 11 residues. The ends were cut back, 6 bases at V and 0 bases at J, with 5 bases in the middle. Germline assignment: CDR1 DFQATT and CDR2 SNEGSKA (reference sequence). CDR3 DNA sequence: TGCAGTGCCACAGCTAACTATGGCTACACCTTC. Protein sequence: CSATANYGYTF.

The chain recombines TRBV21-1 with TRBJ2-1; TRBD1, the D gene given by the table, was not confirmed from the DNA. TRBV21-1 is reported as a pseudogene. This CDR3 contains 16 residues. The CDR3 is CASTEGAGPSENEQFF. The DNA of the CDR3 is TGTGCCAGCACCGAGGGGGCAGGCCCATCGGAAAATGAGCAGTTCTTC.

The rearrangement joins TRBV5-1 to TRBJ2-7; TRBD1 aligns across 7 bases. The V segment lost 4 bases and the J segment 3 bases; nucleotides outside the gene matches: 7. The CDR3 covers 14 residues. Germline CDR1 reads SGHRS; CDR2 reads YFSETQ. The CDR3 nucleotides are TGCGCCAGCAGCCCTGAGACAGGGATCTACGAGCAGTACTTC. This translates into CASSPETGIYEQYF.

The chain couples TRBV2 to TRBJ1-2; D gene uncertain. Trimming took off 5 bases at V and 1 base at J, with 8 bases between the two ends. The CDR3 contains 13 residues. CDR1 and CDR2 (germline): SNHLY, FYNNEI. CDR3 in amino acids: CASSTMGNYGYTF. The CDR3 DNA reads as TGTGCCAGCAGTACTATGGGTAACTATGGCTACACCTTC. Combining the CDR3 with reference TRBV2 and TRBJ1-2 gives the whole variable domain EPEVTQTPSHQVTQMGQEVILRCVPISNHLYFYWYRQILGQKVEFLVSFYNNEISEKSEIFDDQFSVERPDGSNFTLKIRSTKLEDSAMYFCASSTMGNYGYTFGSGTRLTVV.

The chain couples TRBV6-5 to TRBJ2-5, with TRBD2 matching 11 bases. V trimming: 4 bases; J trimming: 5 bases; junction bases outside the gene matches: 9. CDR1 is MNHEY, CDR2 SVGAGI, per germline. The CDR3 sequence is 16 residues long. The CDR3 here is CASSSGLAGPGETQYF. CDR3 nucleotides: TGTGCCAGCAGTTCCGGACTAGCGGGCCCCGGGGAGACCCAGTACTTC.

The chain has TRBV5-1 and TRBJ1-2, with TRBD1 matching 8 bases. After removal of 4 bases from V and 0 bases from J, the junction contained 8 bases not matched to a gene. Germline lookup yields CDR1 SGHRS and CDR2 YFSETQ. This CDR3 has 16 residues. CDR3 nucleotides: TGCGCCAGCAGCCCGATCAGGGGGCCCCCTAACTATGGCTACACCTTC. This codes for CASSPIRGPPNYGYTF.

The chain recombines TRBV30 with TRBJ1-4; 8 nucleotides agree with TRBD1. Trimming removed 4 bases from V and 7 bases from J; junction bases left unmatched: 5. The CDR3 loop spans 13 amino acids. Per germline, CDR1 GTSNPN and CDR2 SVGIG (reference sequence). The CDR3 spells CAWTRTGLEKLFF. The CDR3 nucleotides read TGTGCCTGGACCCGGACAGGGCTTGAAAAACTGTTTTTT.

The V gene is TRBV27, the J gene TRBJ1-2; TRBD1 might be the D (6 bases). Germline V gene data show CDR1 as MNHEY and CDR2 as SMNVEV (reference sequence). V lost 6 bases and J 6 bases, leaving 17 bases between the germline ends. This CDR3 region has 14 residues. In nucleotides, the CDR3 is TGTGCCAGCAGGGCGGGGGCGCGGGGGGATGGCTACACCTTC. Protein product: CASRAGARGDGYTF.

J is TRBJ1-6 and V is TRBV5-5; no firm D call. CDR1 is SGHKS, CDR2 YYEKEE, per germline (reference sequence). The CDR3 loop spans 18 amino acids. The ends were cut back, 7 bases at V and 7 bases at J, with 27 bases in the middle. The CDR3: CASVGVPARTPTNSPLHF. CDR3 in DNA: TGTGCCAGCGTGGGAGTTCCCGCCCGAACCCCAACAAATTCACCCCTCCACTTT.

The CDR3 region is CASSRDLNYEQYF. The CDR3 region has the DNA TGTGCCAGCAGTCGGGACTTAAACTACGAGCAGTACTTC. The genes are TRBV6-1 and TRBJ2-7, with a possible D match to TRBD2 (6 bases). CDR1 MNHNS and CDR2 SASEGT come from the germline V gene. V was pared by 5 bases and J by 3 bases, with 11 bases between. The CDR3 is 13 residues long.